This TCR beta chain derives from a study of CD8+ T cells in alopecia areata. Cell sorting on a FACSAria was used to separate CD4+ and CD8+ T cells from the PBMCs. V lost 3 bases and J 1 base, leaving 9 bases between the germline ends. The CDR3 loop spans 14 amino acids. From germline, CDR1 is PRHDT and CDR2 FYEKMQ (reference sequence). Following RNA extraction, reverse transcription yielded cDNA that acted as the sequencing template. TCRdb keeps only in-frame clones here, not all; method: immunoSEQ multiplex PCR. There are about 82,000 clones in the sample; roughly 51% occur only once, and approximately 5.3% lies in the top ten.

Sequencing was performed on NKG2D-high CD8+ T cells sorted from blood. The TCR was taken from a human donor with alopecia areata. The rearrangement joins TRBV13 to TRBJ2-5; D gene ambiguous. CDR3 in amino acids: CASSFGQAQETQYF. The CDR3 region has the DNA TGTGCCAGCAGCTTTGGGCAGGCCCAAGAGACCCAGTACTTC.